These 19 T cell receptor beta chains were sequenced from one sample in a study of siplizumab effects on memory and regulatory T cells. TCRdb's table, derived via immunoSEQ multiplex PCR, lists solely in-frame clones and lacks some. The top ten hold 0.08% to 0.1% of the sample, which has roughly 60,000 clones, about 96% seen once. The sequenced sample was naive CD8+ T cells sorted from blood. These receptors were collected from a human donor in good health.

This sequence joins TRBV27 and TRBJ2-1; 7 positions match TRBD1. The CDR3 is 14 amino acids. The germline CDR1 and CDR2 sequences are MNHEY and SMNVEV (reference sequence). Trimming at V came to 3 bases and at J to 5 bases, leaving 4 bases not matched to a gene. Here the CDR3 reads CASSLPDRDNEQFF. DNA for the CDR3: TGTGCCAGCAGTTTGCCCGACAGGGACAATGAGCAGTTCTTC.

The chain joins TRBV5-6 to TRBJ2-4; no reliable D call. V was pared by 0 bases and J by 5 bases, with 3 bases between. The germline CDR1 and CDR2 sequences are SGHDT and YYEEEE. This CDR3 comprises 12 residues. The CDR3 coding sequence is TGTGCCAGCAGCTTGGGCCAAAACATTCAGTACTTC. Its translation: CASSLGQNIQYF.

This chain joins TRBV5-4 and TRBJ2-1; D might be TRBD1 or TRBD2, each matching 5 bases. Germline lookup yields CDR1 SGHNT and CDR2 YYREEE (reference sequence). CDR3 length equals 15 residues. Trimming took 1 base from V and 2 from J, leaving 10 bases between them. The CDR3 sequence is CASSLRGAAYNEQFF. CDR3 coding DNA: TGTGCCAGCAGCTTGCGAGGGGCAGCCTACAATGAGCAGTTCTTC. The variable domain in full, with the rest retrieved from reference TRBV5-4 and TRBJ2-1, is ETGVTQSPTHLIKTRGQQVTLRCSSQSGHNTVSWYQQALGQGPQFIFQYYREEENGRGNFPPRFSGLQFPNYSSELNVNALELDDSALYLCASSLRGAAYNEQFFGPGTRLTVL.

The chain couples TRBV5-4 to TRBJ1-5; no definite D call. Germline loops: CDR1 SGHNT, CDR2 YYREEE (reference sequence). The CDR3 is 13 amino acids. Trimming left V 4 bases short and J 6 bases short, with 11 bases between. CDR3 loop: CASSPAEGQPQHF. DNA of the CDR3: TGTGCCAGCAGCCCGGCTGAGGGTCAGCCCCAGCATTTT. Combining the CDR3 with reference TRBV5-4 and TRBJ1-5 gives the whole variable domain ETGVTQSPTHLIKTRGQQVTLRCSSQSGHNTVSWYQQALGQGPQFIFQYYREEENGRGNFPPRFSGLQFPNYSSELNVNALELDDSALYLCASSPAEGQPQHFGDGTRLSIL.

This chain connects TRBV6-5 to TRBJ1-1; D unresolved. Germline CDR1 reads MNHEY; CDR2 reads SVGAGI. This CDR3 is built from 12 residues. Trimming took 2 bases from V and 7 from J, leaving 8 bases between them. The CDR3 protein is CASSYISGEAFF. For the CDR3, the DNA is TGTGCCAGCAGTTACATTAGCGGTGAAGCTTTCTTT.

This clone was counted once. The V and J genes are TRBV9 and TRBJ2-2; maybe TRBD2 (5 bases). Germline CDR1 SGDLS, CDR2 YYNGEE. This CDR3 spans 13 amino acids. V gave up 0 bases and J gave up 7 bases, with 7 bases separating them. CDR3 region: CASSVAGLGELFF. The CDR3 nucleotides are TGTGCCAGCAGCGTAGCTGGACTCGGGGAGCTGTTTTTT. Supplemented by reference TRBV9 and TRBJ2-2, the full variable domain reads DSGVTQTPKHLITATGQRVTLRCSPRSGDLSVYWYQQSLDQGLQFLIQYYNGEERAKGNILERFSAQQFPDLHSELNLSSLELGDSALYFCASSVAGLGELFFGEGSRLTVL.

This rearrangement joins TRBV19 to TRBJ2-1, with D hard to call. Germline V gene sequence: CDR1 LNHDA, CDR2 SQIVND (reference sequence). Trimming removed 4 bases from V and 2 bases from J, with 6 bases in between. The CDR3 loop spans 13 amino acids. CDR3 in DNA: TGTGCCAGTAGTACAGACACCTACAATGAGCAGTTCTTC. Translation gives CASSTDTYNEQFF.

The rearrangement links TRBV5-6 to TRBJ2-3; perhaps D is TRBD1 or TRBD2 (6 bases each). Trimming left V 1 base short and J 0 bases short, with 12 bases between. Germline V gene data show CDR1 as SGHDT and CDR2 as YYEEEE. The CDR3 loop spans 16 amino acids. CDR3 sequence (DNA): TGTGCCAGCAGCTTGATTCGGGGGCCCAGCACAGATACGCAGTATTTT. It yields the protein CASSLIRGPSTDTQYF.

This chain uses TRBV4-1 with TRBJ2-5, with D possibly being TRBD1 (5 bases). V lost 4 bases to trimming and J lost 5 bases, with 11 bases between them. CDR3 length: 13 amino acids. CDR1 is MGHRA and CDR2 is YSYEKL in the germline V gene. Here the CDR3 DNA reads TGCGCCAGCAGCCCCGGCCCAGGGGAGACCCAGTACTTC. Protein: CASSPGPGETQYF.

The chain employs TRBV19 and TRBJ2-7; 11 bases are a match to TRBD2. V gave up 7 bases and J gave up 7 bases; unmatched junction bases: 12. There are 15 residues in the CDR3. Germline lookup yields CDR1 LNHDA and CDR2 SQIVND (reference sequence). The CDR3 nucleotides read TGTGCCAGTAATCCTGGACTAGCGGGTGCAGGGGAGCAGTACTTC. It codes for CASNPGLAGAGEQYF.

This chain links TRBV11-2 with TRBJ2-7; D is unclear. V was cut by 5 bases and J by 0 bases, with 11 bases left in between. From germline, CDR1 is SGHAT and CDR2 FQNNGV. The CDR3 is 14 amino acids. The CDR3: CASSADMLSYEQYF. The CDR3 DNA reads as TGTGCCAGCAGCGCCGACATGCTCTCCTACGAGCAGTACTTC.

The chain uses TRBV20-1 and TRBJ2-7; 8 positions match TRBD1. Losses at the gene ends were 5 bases for V and 6 bases for J; bases not matched to a gene: 3. The CDR3 runs to 11 residues. Germline V gene sequence: CDR1 DFQATT, CDR2 SNEGSKA (reference sequence). The CDR3 spells CSASDRVEQYF. In nucleotides, the CDR3 is TGCAGTGCTTCGGACAGGGTCGAGCAGTACTTC.

The genes are TRBV30 and TRBJ2-7; no clear D. There are 15 residues in the CDR3. Germline V gene sequence: CDR1 GTSNPN, CDR2 SVGIG (reference sequence). Trimming pared 1 base from V and 0 bases from J, leaving 13 bases between. CDR3 amino acids: CAWSGLGRPSYEQYF. The CDR3, as DNA: TGTGCCTGGAGTGGGTTGGGCAGACCCTCCTACGAGCAGTACTTC.

This clone was recorded once. The chain combines TRBV27 with TRBJ1-1; maybe TRBD1 (6 bases). The V end was cut by 6 bases, the J end by 1 base, with 9 bases between. There are 13 residues in the CDR3. Germline V gene data show CDR1 as MNHEY and CDR2 as SMNVEV (reference sequence). DNA for the CDR3: TGTGCCAGCAGCCCGACAGGGAACACTGAAGCTTTCTTT. It codes for CASSPTGNTEAFF.

The chain combines TRBV5-1 with TRBJ1-1, with D perhaps matching TRBD1 (6 bases). CDR1 SGHRS and CDR2 YFSETQ come from the germline V gene. The CDR3 covers 11 residues. V dropped 6 bases and J dropped 8 bases, with 11 bases sitting between them. CDR3 amino acids: CASTVGGEAFF. In DNA form, the CDR3 reads TGCGCCAGCACTGTAGGGGGAGAAGCTTTCTTT.

V and J are TRBV7-3 and TRBJ1-5; D gene uncertain. CDR3 length: 18 amino acids. The ends were cut back, 4 bases at V and 1 base at J, with 20 bases in the middle. In germline, CDR1 is SGHTA, CDR2 FQGTGA. The CDR3 nucleotides are TGTGCCAGCAGCTGTAGGGTCCCTTATTATTACAGCAATCAGCCCCAGCATTTT. This translates into CASSCRVPYYYSNQPQHF.

The chain joins TRBV11-2 to TRBJ1-1; unclear D gene. The germline V gene has CDR1 SGHAT and CDR2 FQNNGV. V was shortened by 3 bases and J by 0 bases, with 14 bases between the two germline ends. There are 16 residues in the CDR3. This CDR3 is CASSLNYGLVNTEAFF. The CDR3 bases are TGTGCCAGCAGCTTGAATTATGGGCTCGTGAACACTGAAGCTTTCTTT.

The chain uses TRBV5-1 and TRBJ2-3; maybe TRBD2 (7 bases). Trimming stripped 4 bases from V and 5 bases from J, with 17 bases between. Germline V gives CDR1 SGHRS, CDR2 YFSETQ. There are 15 residues in the CDR3. This CDR3 is CASSIWGGLGDTQYF. Here the CDR3 DNA reads TGCGCCAGCAGCATCTGGGGGGGCCTAGGAGATACGCAGTATTTT.

The V gene is TRBV5-5, the J gene TRBJ1-1; tentative D call: TRBD1 (5 bases). This CDR3 spans 13 amino acids. Between the trimmed V and J ends, which lost 5 bases and 9 bases, there was a span of 17 bases. CDR1 is SGHKS and CDR2 is YYEKEE in the germline V gene (reference sequence). The CDR3 DNA reads TGTGCCAGCAGTACAATTGGGGACGTTAAAGCTTTCTTT. This translates into CASSTIGDVKAFF.